This TCR beta chain was profiled in a study of identical twins. Germline V gene data show CDR1 as MNHEY and CDR2 as SVGEGT. The CDR3 runs 14 residues. Trimming took 5 bases from V and 10 from J; bases not matched to a gene: 7. TCRdb processed the 5' RACE reads anew with MiXCR; each CDR3 protein has one entry. The sample contains about 160,000 distinct CDR3 sequences, 3% to 4.5% of which appear only once. Sequencing was done on a sample of memory T cells sorted from blood. This rearrangement joins TRBV6-2 or TRBV6-3 to TRBJ2-1, with 11 bases identical to TRBD2. This receptor was identified in a man between 18 and 35 years old in good health. This chain's CDR3 is CASSGGVAGGEQFF. The DNA for the CDR3 is TGTGCCAGCAGTGGGGGAGTAGCGGGAGGGGAGCAGTTCTTC.